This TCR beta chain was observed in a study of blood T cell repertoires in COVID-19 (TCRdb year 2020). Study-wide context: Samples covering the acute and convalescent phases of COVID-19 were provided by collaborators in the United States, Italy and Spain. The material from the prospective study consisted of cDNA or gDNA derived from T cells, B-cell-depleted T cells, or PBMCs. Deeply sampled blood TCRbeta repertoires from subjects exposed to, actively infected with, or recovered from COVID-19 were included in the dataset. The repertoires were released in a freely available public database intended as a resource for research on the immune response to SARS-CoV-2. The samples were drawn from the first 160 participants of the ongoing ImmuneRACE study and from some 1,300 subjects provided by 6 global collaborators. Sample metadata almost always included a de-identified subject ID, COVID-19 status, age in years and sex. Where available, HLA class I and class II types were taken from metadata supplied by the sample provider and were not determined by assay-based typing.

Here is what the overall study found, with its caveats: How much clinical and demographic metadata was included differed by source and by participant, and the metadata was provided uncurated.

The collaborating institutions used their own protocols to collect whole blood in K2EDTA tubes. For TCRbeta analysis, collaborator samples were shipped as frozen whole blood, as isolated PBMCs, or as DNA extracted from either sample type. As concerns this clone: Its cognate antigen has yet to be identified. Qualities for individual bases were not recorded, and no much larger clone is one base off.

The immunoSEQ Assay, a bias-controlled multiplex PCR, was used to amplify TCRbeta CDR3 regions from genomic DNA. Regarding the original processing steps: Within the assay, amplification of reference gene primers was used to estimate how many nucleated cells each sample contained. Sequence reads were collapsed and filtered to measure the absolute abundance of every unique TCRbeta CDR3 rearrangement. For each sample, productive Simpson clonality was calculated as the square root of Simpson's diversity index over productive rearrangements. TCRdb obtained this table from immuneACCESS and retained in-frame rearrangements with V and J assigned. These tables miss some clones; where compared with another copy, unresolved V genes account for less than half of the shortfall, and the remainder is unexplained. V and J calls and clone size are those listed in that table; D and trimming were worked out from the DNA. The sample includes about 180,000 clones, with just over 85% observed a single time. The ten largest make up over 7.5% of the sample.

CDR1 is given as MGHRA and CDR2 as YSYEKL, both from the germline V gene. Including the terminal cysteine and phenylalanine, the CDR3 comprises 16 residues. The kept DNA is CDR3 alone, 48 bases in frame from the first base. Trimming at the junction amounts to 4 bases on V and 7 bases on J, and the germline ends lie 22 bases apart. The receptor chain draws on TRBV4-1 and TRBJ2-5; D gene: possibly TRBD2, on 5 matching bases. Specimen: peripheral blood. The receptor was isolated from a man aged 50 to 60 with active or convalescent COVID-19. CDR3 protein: CASSRRTVRHERTQYF. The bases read TGCGCCAGCAGCCGGAGGACGGTGAGACACGAAAGGACCCAGTACTTC.